Ten or more counts support the clone carrying this TCR beta chain. Its antigen remains unidentified. The sample comes from a study of T cells in Graves' hyperthyroidism and ophthalmopathy. Diagnostic decisions used clinical symptoms, serum thyroxine and TRAb, thyroid ultrasound and orbital computed tomography. PBMCs were obtained from over 8.5 ml fresh peripheral blood. This CDR3 is 12 amino acids long. Germline assignment: CDR1 SGHNT and CDR2 YENEEA. Trimming took off 1 base at V and 5 bases at J, with 5 bases between the two ends. TCR beta CDR3 sequences were amplified from RNA transcripts. In the first-round RT-PCR of the TCR CDR3, the HTBI primer set was used. MiXCR, run by TCRdb on the multiplex PCR reads, gives a single entry per CDR3 protein. The sample consists of around 450,000 distinct CDR3 sequences, around 14% of them appearing once. General study points: Progression to ophthalmopathy was predicted a median of 6.5 months early. Ophthalmopathy was told apart from stable hyperthyroidism by a 13 V-J model.

J is TRBJ1-1 and V is TRBV11-3; no clear D gene. Material for sequencing was blood. The clonotype comes from a woman younger than 30 with Graves' hyperthyroidism. CDR3 nucleotides: TGTGCCAGCAGCTTAGGTGATACTGAAGCTTTCTTT. Translation gives CASSLGDTEAFF.